This TCR beta chain was found in a study of a mutant IDH1 vaccine in newly diagnosed glioma. Study summary: Antecedent treatment encompassed radiotherapy, temozolomide, or their combination; the majority received both.

A remark on this clone: What it recognizes is unknown.

Trimming removed 1 base from V and 3 bases from J, with 16 bases in between. CDR1 and CDR2 (germline): LGHNT, FRNRAP. The CDR3 is made up of 16 amino acids. As to time point: week 47, end of study. Every single dose of the vaccine, 300 ug of mutant IDH1 20-mer peptide, came with topical imiquimod. The repertoire was sequenced with immunoSEQ multiplex PCR; TCRdb's copy has only in-frame clones and lacks some. This sample has 75,000 to 95,000 clones; around nine tenths occur once, and the top ten carry approximately 0.8%. This chain connects TRBV12-5 to TRBJ2-7; unclear D gene. This clonotype was sampled from a woman in her forties or fifties with glioma. The specimen comprised PBMCs, sampled from a glioma patient whose treatment included an IDH1 peptide vaccine. Here the CDR3 reads CASGLALGRNRYEQYF. The CDR3 nucleotides are TGTGCTAGTGGTTTGGCACTCGGACGGAACCGCTACGAGCAGTACTTC.